These 5 T cell receptor beta chains originate from one sample sequenced in a study of control samples from healthy donors and cancer patients. Profiling relied on immunoSEQ multiplex PCR, and the TCRdb table lists in-frame clones only, not all of them. The sample yields fewer than 90,000 clones, over 85% seen once. Sequencing input: PBMCs. The receptor set was obtained from a woman aged 55-70 years with head and neck cancer.

V is TRBV5-4 and J is TRBJ1-1; the D is unclear. The ends were cut back, 1 base at V and 1 base at J, with 8 bases in the middle. CDR3 length: 14 amino acids. Germline CDR1 SGHNT, CDR2 YYREEE (reference sequence). CDR3 protein: CASSLYEGNTEAFF. As DNA, the CDR3 is TGTGCCAGCAGCTTGTATGAGGGGAACACTGAAGCTTTCTTT.

V usage is TRBV6-6 and J usage is TRBJ1-2; unclear D gene. Germline V gene lookup returns CDR1 MNHNY and CDR2 SVGAGI (reference sequence). The CDR3 covers 13 residues. V was cut by 4 bases and J by 7 bases, with 13 bases left in between. The CDR3 DNA reads as TGTGCCAGCAGTTCCCCGGGGATCACTGGCTACACCTTC. This encodes CASSSPGITGYTF.

The V and J genes are TRBV27 and TRBJ2-4; tentatively, D is TRBD1 or TRBD2 (5 bases each). V gave up 6 bases and J gave up 4 bases, with 13 bases separating them. Per germline, CDR1 MNHEY and CDR2 SMNVEV (reference sequence). This CDR3 spans 14 amino acids. The CDR3: CASRVRDGKNIQYF. Written as DNA, the CDR3 is TGTGCCAGCAGAGTAAGGGACGGAAAAAACATTCAGTACTTC.

This sequence joins TRBV19 and TRBJ2-4; D not certain. The CDR3 totals 12 residues. Germline V gene sequence: CDR1 LNHDA, CDR2 SQIVND (reference sequence). V was shortened by 0 bases and J by 9 bases, with 6 bases between the two germline ends. CDR3 loop: CASSIDRSIQYF. CDR3 sequence (DNA): TGTGCCAGTAGTATAGATCGGAGCATTCAGTACTTC.

The chain carries TRBV19 and TRBJ2-1; TRBD2 aligns across 7 bases. CDR1 and CDR2 (germline): LNHDA, SQIVND (reference sequence). This CDR3 has 15 residues. The ends lost 3 bases at V and 2 bases at J; junction bases unmatched: 4. The CDR3 protein is CASSILGLAYNEQFF. CDR3 coding DNA: TGTGCCAGTAGTATCCTCGGACTAGCCTACAATGAGCAGTTCTTC.